Listed here is a single TCR beta chain. This entry is derived from a study of CD8 T cells in Susac syndrome. Germline CDR1 is MNHEY and CDR2 is SMNVEV (reference sequence). V gave up 5 bases and J gave up 6 bases, with 20 bases separating them. The CDR3 contains 16 residues. Random hexamers primed reverse transcription of roughly 0.5 to 1 ug RNA. TCRdb re-called the immunoSEQ multiplex PCR reads with MiXCR, one entry per CDR3 protein. The table has 250,000 to 300,000 distinct CDR3 sequences, 70% to 90% seen once. The CD8+ and CD4+ T cells were negatively isolated, with the TEMRA cells enriched by FACS.

This receptor was obtained from a human donor with multiple sclerosis. The sample comprised CD8+ T cells from PBMCs. The rearrangement links TRBV27 to TRBJ2-1; D might be TRBD1 (5 bases). CDR3: CASSLQGYGYSNEQFF. Written as DNA, the CDR3 is TGTGCCAGCAGTCTCCAGGGTTACGGGTACTCCAATGAGCAGTTCTTC.